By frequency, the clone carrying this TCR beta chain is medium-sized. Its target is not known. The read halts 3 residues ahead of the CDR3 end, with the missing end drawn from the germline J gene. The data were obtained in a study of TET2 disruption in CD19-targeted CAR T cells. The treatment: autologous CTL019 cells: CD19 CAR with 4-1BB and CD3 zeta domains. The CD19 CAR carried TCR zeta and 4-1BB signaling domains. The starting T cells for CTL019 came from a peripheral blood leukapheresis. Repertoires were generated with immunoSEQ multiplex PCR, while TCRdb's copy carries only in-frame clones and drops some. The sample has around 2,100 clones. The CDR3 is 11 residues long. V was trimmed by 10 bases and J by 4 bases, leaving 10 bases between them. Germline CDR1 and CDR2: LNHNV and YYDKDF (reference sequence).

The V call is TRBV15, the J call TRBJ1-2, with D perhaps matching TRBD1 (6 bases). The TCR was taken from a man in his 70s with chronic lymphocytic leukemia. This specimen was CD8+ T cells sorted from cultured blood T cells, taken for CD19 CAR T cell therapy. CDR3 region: CARSGVYGYTF. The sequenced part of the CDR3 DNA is TGTGCCAGGTCAGGGGTCTATGGC.